This TCR beta chain is drawn from a study of Ad26.COV2.S vaccination and SARS-CoV-2 variants. Study-wide context: The donor belonged to the COV1001 Ad26.COV2.S trial arm. By the intramuscular route, Ad26.COV2.S was given once, or twice 56 days apart. Study findings and constraints: After vaccination, reports described spike-specific CD8+ and CD4+ T cell responses as showing substantial breadth.

The V end lost 10 bases, the J end lost 0 bases, and 12 bases lay between the germline ends. The CDR3 runs to 14 residues. Per germline, CDR1 LNHDA and CDR2 SQIVND (reference sequence). On this clone: Antigen specificity is unknown.

TCRdb's table, derived via immunoSEQ multiplex PCR, lists solely in-frame clones and lacks some. The sample includes about 320,000 clones, about 86% of them seen just once. The treatment: around 19 received Ad26.COV2.S at low or high dose, single or two shots; several received placebo; per-sample allocation not given. Sampling was performed 63 days after the first vaccine or placebo injection. The shot given was an Ad26 vector that makes Wuhan-strain SARS-CoV-2 spike. The rearrangement links TRBV19 to TRBJ2-2; the D is unclear. Sequenced material: peripheral blood, taken in a trial of Ad26.COV2.S vaccine versus placebo. This receptor was taken from a person aged 18-65 years who received the Ad26.COV2.S COVID-19 vaccine or a placebo. In DNA form, the CDR3 reads TGTGCCACCCGGACGGCTTCGAACACCGGGGAGCTGTTTTTT. It is translated as CATRTASNTGELFF.